A single sample gave rise to the 16 T cell receptor beta chains below, sequenced in a study of cytomegalovirus exposure and HLA in healthy donors. PCR involved 60 Vbeta and 13 Jbeta primers. The data were produced by immunoSEQ multiplex PCR, yet TCRdb's version contains in-frame clones alone and is incomplete. The data contain 99,000 or so clones, 75% to 85% of them singletons. Sequenced: PBMCs. These receptors came from a man aged 18 to 29 in good health and CMV-seronegative.

The rearrangement uses TRBV7-9 and TRBJ2-5; D might be TRBD1 (5 bases). CDR3 length: 13 residues. From germline, CDR1 is SEHNR and CDR2 FQNEAQ (reference sequence). V was trimmed by 3 bases and J by 5 bases, leaving 10 bases between them. CDR3 DNA: TGTGCCAGCAGCTTTGGCAAGGGGGAGACCCAGTACTTC. Encoded protein: CASSFGKGETQYF. The full variable domain, its missing parts supplied by reference TRBV7-9 and TRBJ2-5, is DTGVSQNPRHKITKRGQNVTFRCDPISEHNRLYWYRQTLGQGPEFLTYFQNEAQLEKSRLLSDRFSAERPKGSFSTLEIQRTEQGDSAMYLCASSFGKGETQYFGPGTRLLVL.

The chain carries TRBV21-1 and TRBJ2-2; TRBD2 is the table's D call, not checked against the DNA. TRBV21-1 is tagged as a pseudogene. The CDR3 extends over 17 amino acids. In nucleotides, the CDR3 is TGTGCCAGCAGCAAATGGGGGGGGCTAGTGTACACCGGGGAGCTGTTTTTT. Translation gives CASSKWGGLVYTGELFF.

This clone was seen only a few times. The rearrangement uses TRBV6-5 and TRBJ1-5, with a weak D call TRBD1 (5 bases). The germline gives CDR1 MNHEY, CDR2 SVGAGI. The CDR3 is made up of 15 amino acids. V lost 6 bases and J 0 bases, leaving 12 bases between the germline ends. The CDR3 protein is CASRGAQYSNQPQHF. CDR3 sequence (DNA): TGTGCCAGCAGAGGGGCGCAATATAGCAATCAGCCCCAGCATTTT.

This clone was counted a single time. The chain carries TRBV5-3 and TRBJ2-5; 7 bases fit TRBD1. TRBV5-3 falls under the ORF class, with uncertain function. The CDR3 runs 15 residues. Unmatched junction bases numbered 5, after V lost 3 bases and J lost 0 bases. CDR3 protein: CARSWTGLDQETQYF. The CDR3, as DNA: TGTGCCAGAAGCTGGACAGGATTGGACCAAGAGACCCAGTACTTC.

V and J are TRBV7-8 and TRBJ2-1, with 8 bases fitting TRBD2. The V gene's germline CDR1 is SGHVS and CDR2 FQNEAQ. This CDR3 spans 15 amino acids. Trimming took 3 bases from V and 3 from J; bases not matched to a gene: 4. CDR3 nucleotides: TGTGCCAGCAGCTTCGCCGGGACTAGCTACAATGAGCAGTTCTTC. Protein sequence: CASSFAGTSYNEQFF.

The chain links TRBV28 to TRBJ2-1, with TRBD2 matching over 7 bases. The CDR3 is made up of 16 amino acids. CDR1 is MDHEN, CDR2 SYDVKM, per germline. The junction had 11 bases not matched to a gene; V was cut back by 6 bases and J by 3 bases. CDR3 sequence: CASSMPGRGNYNEQFF. CDR3 DNA: TGTGCCAGCAGCATGCCGGGGAGGGGAAACTACAATGAGCAGTTCTTC.

The genes are TRBV6-4 and TRBJ1-1, with 10 positions matching TRBD1. The CDR3 is 16 amino acids. CDR1 is MRHNA and CDR2 is SNTAGT in the germline V gene. With V trimmed by 3 bases and J by 4 bases, 8 bases remained unmatched. CDR3 DNA: TGTGCCAGCAGTGAAAGAGCCGGGACAGGGGCCACTGAAGCTTTCTTT. Translating it yields CASSERAGTGATEAFF.

This clone appeared a few times. The gene calls are TRBV9 and TRBJ2-2; D is undetermined. Germline CDR1 reads SGDLS; CDR2 reads YYNGEE. This CDR3 has 13 amino acids. V shed 3 bases and J shed 4 bases, with 7 bases lying between them. CDR3 region: CASSAMSTGELFF. DNA for the CDR3: TGTGCCAGCAGCGCCATGAGCACCGGGGAGCTGTTTTTT.

This clone has just one count. The rearrangement links TRBV6-1 to TRBJ1-1; 9 bases fit TRBD1. Germline CDR1 reads MNHNS; CDR2 reads SASEGT. The CDR3 sequence is 16 residues long. V was clipped by 2 bases and J by 3 bases; unmatched bases: 7. The DNA for the CDR3 is TGTGCCAGCAGTGAATATGACAGGGGGTTTGACACTGAAGCTTTCTTT. It encodes CASSEYDRGFDTEAFF.

The rearrangement joins TRBV6-5 to TRBJ1-2; 10 bases agree with TRBD1. Losses at the gene ends were 5 bases for V and 8 bases for J; bases not matched to a gene: 8. CDR1 and CDR2 from the germline V gene are MNHEY and SVGAGI. This CDR3 spans 14 amino acids. The CDR3 here is CASSEVGTGVGYTF. The CDR3 region has the DNA TGTGCCAGCAGTGAAGTAGGGACAGGGGTCGGCTACACCTTC.

This clone has a single count. The genes are TRBV10-3 and TRBJ2-7; 9 bases fit TRBD2. The CDR3 runs to 14 residues. Germline V gene data show CDR1 as ENHRY and CDR2 as SYGVKD. Trimming took 4 bases from V and 2 from J; bases not matched to a gene: 3. DNA for the CDR3: TGTGCCATCAGTGCAAGCGGGGGGCCCTACGAGCAGTACTTC. This gives the protein CAISASGGPYEQYF.

The chain employs TRBV19 and TRBJ1-1; 11 nucleotides match TRBD1. The CDR3 contains 15 residues. Looked up from germline, CDR1 is LNHDA and CDR2 is SQIVND (reference sequence). V shed 6 bases, J shed 5 bases, and the junction held 8 bases outside the gene matches. CDR3 coding DNA: TGTGCCAGTAGCCCCGGGACAGGGGGTAAAACTGAAGCTTTCTTT. It encodes CASSPGTGGKTEAFF.

Details on this clone: Additional DNA sequences in this sample encode the identical CDR3. This chain joins TRBV11-2 and TRBJ2-7; 10 bases line up with TRBD2. V lost 0 bases and J lost 2; bases outside the gene matches: 1. This CDR3 region has 15 residues. Per germline, CDR1 SGHAT and CDR2 FQNNGV. The CDR3 region is CASSLEAGGPYEQYF. CDR3 in DNA: TGTGCCAGCAGCTTAGAAGCGGGAGGGCCCTACGAGCAGTACTTC.

The V call is TRBV5-4, the J call TRBJ2-5; D is uncertain. V was shortened by 2 bases and J by 4 bases, with 6 bases between the two germline ends. CDR1 is SGHNT, CDR2 YYREEE, per germline (reference sequence). The CDR3 contains 12 residues. The CDR3 region is CASSFGGETQYF. CDR3 DNA sequence: TGTGCCAGCAGCTTCGGTGGAGAGACCCAGTACTTC.

V usage is TRBV5-4 and J usage is TRBJ2-3; 9 bases match TRBD2. J was trimmed by 1 base and V by 4 bases; bases with no gene match: 4. This CDR3 spans 15 amino acids. CDR1 and CDR2 from the germline V gene are SGHNT and YYREEE (reference sequence). The DNA of the CDR3 is TGTGCCAGCAGCGCTAGCGGGACGGGCACAGATACGCAGTATTTT. This gives the protein CASSASGTGTDTQYF.

This clone came up a few times. J is TRBJ2-1 and V is TRBV6-6; 8 bases map to TRBD2. The CDR3 is 14 amino acids. V dropped 6 bases and J dropped 6; count of bases not matched to a gene: 7. From germline, CDR1 is MNHNY and CDR2 SVGAGI (reference sequence). The CDR3 region has the DNA TGTGCCAGCAGCTTCGGGACTAGTTCCAATGAGCAGTTCTTC. It specifies CASSFGTSSNEQFF.